These T cell receptor beta chains were read from a single sample in a study of long-term antiretroviral therapy in people with HIV. Profiled with immunoSEQ multiplex PCR; TCRdb holds only in-frame clones, not every one. The table includes about 31,000 clones, roughly 85% detected once. The specimen was unsorted PBMCs, collected 0.8 years before starting antiretroviral therapy. These receptor sequences come from a man aged 18 to 35 with HIV. The CDR3 runs from the conserved cysteine through the conserved F or W. The order of the fields is D gene, J gene, clone size, V gene, CDR3 DNA, CDR3 protein. A D gene is named only where the DNA matches it firmly. The size of a clone is reported for some rows only, either as once, few or many, or as a class for expanded clones.

- TRBJ2-7 - TRBV9 TGTGCCAGCAGCGTAGCCGGGGGCATCCACGAGCAGTACTTC CASSVAGGIHEQYF
TRBD1 TRBJ2-1 - TRBV7-9 TGTGCCAGCAGCCACCGACAGGGGGCGGTACTGGGTGAGCAGTTCTTC CASSHRQGAVLGEQFF
- TRBJ1-1 - TRBV7-2 TGTGCCAGCAGCCCAGAAGGGATCAAGAACACTGAAGCTTTCTTT CASSPEGIKNTEAFF
TRBD2 TRBJ2-2 - TRBV9 TGTGCCAGCAGCGGGTCTAGCGGTCCCGGGGAGCTGTTTTTT CASSGSSGPGELFF
- TRBJ2-1 - TRBV2 TGTGCCAGCAGTGAATGGCAGGGATCAGGCAATGAGCAGTTCTTC CASSEWQGSGNEQFF
- TRBJ1-2 - TRBV6-6 TGTGCCAGCAATAACTTCGATGGCTACACCTTC CASNNFDGYTF
- TRBJ1-1 few TRBV7-2 TGTGCCAGCAGCTTAGGAGAGAGGACCAACACTGAAGCTTTCTTT CASSLGERTNTEAFF
TRBD2 TRBJ2-5 - TRBV4-1 TGCGCCAGCAGCCAAGATCCCGGGACTAGCGGGAGGATCGTGGAAGAGACCCAGTACTTC CASSQDPGTSGRIVEETQYF
TRBD1 TRBJ1-1 - TRBV10-3 TGTGCCATCAGTGACACCGGGACAGGTGGACCAATGAACACTGAAGCTTTCTTT CAISDTGTGGPMNTEAFF
TRBD1 TRBJ2-6 - TRBV7-9 TGTGCCAGCAGCCATCCACAGGGGGCTGGGGCCAACGTCCTGACTTTC CASSHPQGAGANVLTF
- TRBJ1-2 - TRBV7-9 TGTGCCAGCAGCTTCGCGGGAGGGGAGGGCTACACCTTC CASSFAGGEGYTF
TRBD1 TRBJ2-1 - TRBV5-1 TGCGCCAGCAGTAGCCCGGGACAGAAGGTCGATGAGCAGTTCTTC CASSSPGQKVDEQFF
- TRBJ1-2 - TRBV11-1 TGTGCCAGCAGCTTAGGTCAGGGGCGGAATGGCTACACCTTC CASSLGQGRNGYTF
- TRBJ1-6 - TRBV11-2 TGTGCCAGCAGCTTAGGTGGGCCTCCTTATCCCCTCCACTTT CASSLGGPPYPLHF
TRBD1 TRBJ1-5 - TRBV7-6 TGTGCCAGCAGCTTAGCGGCAGGGGGTCAGCCCCAGCATTTT CASSLAAGGQPQHF
- TRBJ2-1 - TRBV4-3 TGCGCCAGCAGCCAAGATCATAGAATCCATGAGCAGTTCTTC CASSQDHRIHEQFF